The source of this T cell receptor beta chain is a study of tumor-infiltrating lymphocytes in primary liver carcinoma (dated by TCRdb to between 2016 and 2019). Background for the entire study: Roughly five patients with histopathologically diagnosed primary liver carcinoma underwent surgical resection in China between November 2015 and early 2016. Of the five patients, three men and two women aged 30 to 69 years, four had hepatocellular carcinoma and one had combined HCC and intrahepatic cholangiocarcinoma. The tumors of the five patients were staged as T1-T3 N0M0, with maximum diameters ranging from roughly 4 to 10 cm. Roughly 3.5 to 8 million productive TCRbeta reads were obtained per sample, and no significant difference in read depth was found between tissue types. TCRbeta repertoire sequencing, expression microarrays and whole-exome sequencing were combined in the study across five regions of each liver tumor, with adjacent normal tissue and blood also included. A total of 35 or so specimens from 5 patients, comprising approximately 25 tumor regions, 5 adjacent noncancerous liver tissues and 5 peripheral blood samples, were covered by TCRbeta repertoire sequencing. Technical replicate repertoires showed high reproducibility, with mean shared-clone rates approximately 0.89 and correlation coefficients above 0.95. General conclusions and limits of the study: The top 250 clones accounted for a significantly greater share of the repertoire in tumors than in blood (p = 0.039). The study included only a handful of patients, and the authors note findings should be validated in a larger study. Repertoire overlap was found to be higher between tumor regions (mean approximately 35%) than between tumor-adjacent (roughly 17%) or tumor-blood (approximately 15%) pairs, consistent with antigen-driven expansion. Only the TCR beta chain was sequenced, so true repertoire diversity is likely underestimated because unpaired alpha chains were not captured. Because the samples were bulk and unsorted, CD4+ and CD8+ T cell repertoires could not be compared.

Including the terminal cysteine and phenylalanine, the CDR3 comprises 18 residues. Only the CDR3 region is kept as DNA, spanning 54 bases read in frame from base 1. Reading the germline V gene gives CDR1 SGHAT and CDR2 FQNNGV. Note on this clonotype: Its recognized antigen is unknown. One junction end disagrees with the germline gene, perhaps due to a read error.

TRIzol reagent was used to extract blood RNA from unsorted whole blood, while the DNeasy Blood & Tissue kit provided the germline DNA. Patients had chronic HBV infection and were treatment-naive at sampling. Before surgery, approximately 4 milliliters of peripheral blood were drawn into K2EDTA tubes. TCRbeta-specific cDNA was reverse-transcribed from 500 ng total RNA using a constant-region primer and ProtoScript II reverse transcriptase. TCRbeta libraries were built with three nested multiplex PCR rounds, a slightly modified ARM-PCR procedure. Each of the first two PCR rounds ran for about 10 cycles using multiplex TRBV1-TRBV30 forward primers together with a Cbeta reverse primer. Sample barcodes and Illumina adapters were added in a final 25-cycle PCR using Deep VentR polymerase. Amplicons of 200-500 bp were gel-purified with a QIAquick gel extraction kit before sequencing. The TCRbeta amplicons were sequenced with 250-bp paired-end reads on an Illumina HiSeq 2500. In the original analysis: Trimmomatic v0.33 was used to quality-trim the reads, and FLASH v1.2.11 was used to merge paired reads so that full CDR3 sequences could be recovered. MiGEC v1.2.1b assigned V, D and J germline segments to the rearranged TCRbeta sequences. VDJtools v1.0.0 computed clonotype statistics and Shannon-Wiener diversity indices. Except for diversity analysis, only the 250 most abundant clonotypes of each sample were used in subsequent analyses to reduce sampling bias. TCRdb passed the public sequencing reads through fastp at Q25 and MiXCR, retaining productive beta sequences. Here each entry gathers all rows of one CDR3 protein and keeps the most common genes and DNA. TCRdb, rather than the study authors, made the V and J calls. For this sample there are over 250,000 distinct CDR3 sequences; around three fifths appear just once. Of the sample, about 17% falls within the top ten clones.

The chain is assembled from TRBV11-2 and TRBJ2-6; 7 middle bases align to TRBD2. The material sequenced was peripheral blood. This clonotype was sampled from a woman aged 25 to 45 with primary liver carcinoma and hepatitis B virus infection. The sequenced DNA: TGTGCCAGCAGCTTAAGGGGAGGGTTAGCTGCTGGGACCAACGTCCTAACTTTC. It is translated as CASSLRGGLAAGTNVLTF.